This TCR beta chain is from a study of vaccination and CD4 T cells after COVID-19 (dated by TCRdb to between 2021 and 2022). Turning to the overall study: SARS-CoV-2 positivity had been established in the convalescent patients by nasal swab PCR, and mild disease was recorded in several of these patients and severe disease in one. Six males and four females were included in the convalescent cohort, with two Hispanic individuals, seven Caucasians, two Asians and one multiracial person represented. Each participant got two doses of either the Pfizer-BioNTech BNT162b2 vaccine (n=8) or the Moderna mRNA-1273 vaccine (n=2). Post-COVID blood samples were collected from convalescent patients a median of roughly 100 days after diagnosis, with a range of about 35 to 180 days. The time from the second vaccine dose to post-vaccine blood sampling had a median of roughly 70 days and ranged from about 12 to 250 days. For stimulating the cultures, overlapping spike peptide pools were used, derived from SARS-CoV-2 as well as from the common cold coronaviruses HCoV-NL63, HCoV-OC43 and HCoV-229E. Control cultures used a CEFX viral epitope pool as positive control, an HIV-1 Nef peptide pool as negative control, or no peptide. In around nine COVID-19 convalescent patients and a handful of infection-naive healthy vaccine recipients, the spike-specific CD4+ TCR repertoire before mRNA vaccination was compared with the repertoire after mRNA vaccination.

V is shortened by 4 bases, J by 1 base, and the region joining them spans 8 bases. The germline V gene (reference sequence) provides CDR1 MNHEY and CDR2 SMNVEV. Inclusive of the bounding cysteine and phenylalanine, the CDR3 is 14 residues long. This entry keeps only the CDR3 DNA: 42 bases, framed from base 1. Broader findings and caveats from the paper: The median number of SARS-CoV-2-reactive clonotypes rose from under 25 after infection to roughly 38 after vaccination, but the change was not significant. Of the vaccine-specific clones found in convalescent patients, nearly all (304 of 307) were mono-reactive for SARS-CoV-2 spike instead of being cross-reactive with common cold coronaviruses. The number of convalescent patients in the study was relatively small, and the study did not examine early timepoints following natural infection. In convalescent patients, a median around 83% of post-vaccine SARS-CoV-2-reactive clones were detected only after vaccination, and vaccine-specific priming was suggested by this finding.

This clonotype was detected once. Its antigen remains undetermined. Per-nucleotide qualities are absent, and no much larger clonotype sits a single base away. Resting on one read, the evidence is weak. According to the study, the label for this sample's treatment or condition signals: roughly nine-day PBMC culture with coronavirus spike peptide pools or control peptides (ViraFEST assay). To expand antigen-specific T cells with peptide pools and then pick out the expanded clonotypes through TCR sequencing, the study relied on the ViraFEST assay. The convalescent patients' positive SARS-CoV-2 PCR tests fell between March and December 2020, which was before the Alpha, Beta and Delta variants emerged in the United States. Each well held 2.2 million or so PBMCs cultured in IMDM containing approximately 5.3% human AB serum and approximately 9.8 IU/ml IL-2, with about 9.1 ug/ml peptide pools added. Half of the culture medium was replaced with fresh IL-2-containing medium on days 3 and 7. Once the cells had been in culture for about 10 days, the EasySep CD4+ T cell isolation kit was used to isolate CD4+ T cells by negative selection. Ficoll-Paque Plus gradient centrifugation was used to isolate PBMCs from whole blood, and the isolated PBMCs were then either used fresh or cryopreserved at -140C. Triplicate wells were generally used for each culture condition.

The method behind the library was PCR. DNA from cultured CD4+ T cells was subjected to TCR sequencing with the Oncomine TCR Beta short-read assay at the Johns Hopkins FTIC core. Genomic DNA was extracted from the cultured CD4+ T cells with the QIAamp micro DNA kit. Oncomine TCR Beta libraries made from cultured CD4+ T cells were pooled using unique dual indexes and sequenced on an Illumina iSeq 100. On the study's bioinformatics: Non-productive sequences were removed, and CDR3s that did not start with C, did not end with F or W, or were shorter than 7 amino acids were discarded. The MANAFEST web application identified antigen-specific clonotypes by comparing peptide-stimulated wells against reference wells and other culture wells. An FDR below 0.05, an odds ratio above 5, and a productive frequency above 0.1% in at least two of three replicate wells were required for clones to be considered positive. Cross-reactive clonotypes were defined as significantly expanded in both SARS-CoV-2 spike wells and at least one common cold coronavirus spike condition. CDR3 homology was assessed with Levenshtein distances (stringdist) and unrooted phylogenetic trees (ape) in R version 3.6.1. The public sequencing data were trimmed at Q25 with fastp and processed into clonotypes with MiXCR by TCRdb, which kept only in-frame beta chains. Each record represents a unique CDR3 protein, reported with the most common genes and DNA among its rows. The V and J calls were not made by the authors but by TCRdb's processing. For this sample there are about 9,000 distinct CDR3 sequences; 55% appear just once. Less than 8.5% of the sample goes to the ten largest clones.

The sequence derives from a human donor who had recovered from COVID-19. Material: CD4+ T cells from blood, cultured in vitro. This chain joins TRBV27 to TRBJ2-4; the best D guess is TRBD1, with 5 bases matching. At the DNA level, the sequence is TGTGCCAGCAGTTCAGCAGGGGCCAAAAACATTCAGTACTTC. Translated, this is CASSSAGAKNIQYF.